The 8 T cell receptor beta chains given below trace back to one sample, sequenced in a study of blood T cell repertoires in COVID-19. TCRdb's table, derived via immunoSEQ multiplex PCR, lists solely in-frame clones and lacks some. The repertoire includes 150,000 to 200,000 clones, roughly 85% of them detected once, and roughly 3% sits in the top ten. The sample consisted of peripheral blood. Receptors originate from a human donor with acute or convalescent COVID-19. The donor label of this sample is uncertain.

The rearrangement links TRBV28 to TRBJ2-1; 7 bases map to TRBD1. The CDR3 runs to 15 residues. Trimming at V came to 6 bases and at J to 9 bases, leaving 14 bases not matched to a gene. Germline-derived CDR1 and CDR2 are MDHEN and SYDVKM. Here the CDR3 reads CASSYTGARSGEQFF. CDR3 DNA: TGTGCCAGCAGCTACACAGGGGCCCGGTCGGGTGAGCAGTTCTTC.

This clone was observed once. One end of the junction varies from germline; a read error may be responsible. CDR3 nucleotide sequence: TGTGCCAGCGGTGATTTAGGGACAGGGGGCGGTCAGCCCCAGCATTTT. It codes for CASGDLGTGGGQPQHF. The gene calls are TRBV6-1 and TRBJ1-5, with 12 nucleotides matching TRBD1. This CDR3 is built from 16 residues. Per the germline V gene, CDR1 is MNHNS and CDR2 is SASEGT.

V and J are TRBV7-9 and TRBJ1-3, with D uncertain. The V gene lost 6 bases and the J gene lost 0 bases, with 9 bases spanning the gap. This CDR3 comprises 14 residues. The V gene's germline CDR1 is SEHNR and CDR2 FQNEAQ (reference sequence). The CDR3 nucleotides are TGTGCCAGCAGACCCATGAGCTCTGGAAACACCATATATTTT. It translates to CASRPMSSGNTIYF.

Turning to this clone: Other nucleotide sequences in the sample specify the same CDR3. The V gene is TRBV19, the J gene TRBJ1-1; weak D call: TRBD1 (5 bases). There are 12 residues in the CDR3. Germline values: CDR1 LNHDA, CDR2 SQIVND (reference sequence). The V end lost 2 bases, the J end lost 5 bases, and 6 bases lay between the germline ends. The CDR3 loop is CASSIQGTEAFF. The CDR3 DNA sequence: TGTGCCAGTAGTATACAGGGAACTGAAGCTTTCTTT.

The rearrangement links TRBV6-5 to TRBJ1-6; 8 bases are shared with TRBD1. V was pared by 5 bases and J by 9 bases, with 9 bases of the junction left unmatched. This CDR3 spans 15 amino acids. CDR1 MNHEY and CDR2 SVGAGI come from the germline V gene. The CDR3 protein is CASSILGQGFSPLHF. Written as DNA, the CDR3 is TGTGCCAGCAGTATCCTAGGACAGGGTTTTTCACCCCTCCACTTT.

The gene calls are TRBV24-1 and TRBJ2-1, with 10 bases identical to TRBD2. The germline gives CDR1 KGHDR, CDR2 SFDVKD. Trimming removed 9 bases from V and 2 bases from J; junction bases left unmatched: 15. The CDR3 extends over 18 amino acids. CDR3 region: CATAPAFFSGGAYNEQFF. DNA for the CDR3: TGTGCCACCGCACCCGCGTTTTTCAGCGGGGGGGCCTACAATGAGCAGTTCTTC.

The V call is TRBV11-2, the J call TRBJ2-1; D may be TRBD1 (6 bases). Germline V gene sequence: CDR1 SGHAT, CDR2 FQNNGV. CDR3 size: 16 residues. Trimming pared 3 bases from V and 0 bases from J, leaving 12 bases between. The CDR3 region has the DNA TGTGCCAGCAGCTTTATTACAGGGAGCTCCTACAATGAGCAGTTCTTC. Residues: CASSFITGSSYNEQFF.

This sequence joins TRBV11-3 and TRBJ2-3, with 10 positions matching TRBD1. Germline CDR1 is SGHNT and CDR2 is YENEEA. V gave up 1 base and J gave up 1 base; unmatched junction bases: 5. The CDR3 totals 17 residues. For the CDR3, the DNA is TGTGCCAGCAGCTTAGCAAGAGGACAGGGGGGCACAGATACGCAGTATTTT. Translation gives CASSLARGQGGTDTQYF.